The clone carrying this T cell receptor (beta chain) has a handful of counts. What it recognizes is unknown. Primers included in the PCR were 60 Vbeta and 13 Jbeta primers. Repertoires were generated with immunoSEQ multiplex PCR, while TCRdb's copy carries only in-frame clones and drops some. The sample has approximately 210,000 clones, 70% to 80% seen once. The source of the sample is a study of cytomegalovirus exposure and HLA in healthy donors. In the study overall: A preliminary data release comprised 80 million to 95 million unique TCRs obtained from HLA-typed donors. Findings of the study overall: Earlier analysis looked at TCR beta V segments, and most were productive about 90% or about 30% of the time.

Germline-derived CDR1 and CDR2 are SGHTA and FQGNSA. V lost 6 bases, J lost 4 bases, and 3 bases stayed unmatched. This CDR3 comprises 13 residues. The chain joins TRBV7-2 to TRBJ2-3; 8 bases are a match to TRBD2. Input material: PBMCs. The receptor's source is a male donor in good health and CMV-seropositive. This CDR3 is CASSPGLADTQYF. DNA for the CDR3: TGTGCCAGCAGTCCGGGACTAGCAGATACGCAGTATTTT.